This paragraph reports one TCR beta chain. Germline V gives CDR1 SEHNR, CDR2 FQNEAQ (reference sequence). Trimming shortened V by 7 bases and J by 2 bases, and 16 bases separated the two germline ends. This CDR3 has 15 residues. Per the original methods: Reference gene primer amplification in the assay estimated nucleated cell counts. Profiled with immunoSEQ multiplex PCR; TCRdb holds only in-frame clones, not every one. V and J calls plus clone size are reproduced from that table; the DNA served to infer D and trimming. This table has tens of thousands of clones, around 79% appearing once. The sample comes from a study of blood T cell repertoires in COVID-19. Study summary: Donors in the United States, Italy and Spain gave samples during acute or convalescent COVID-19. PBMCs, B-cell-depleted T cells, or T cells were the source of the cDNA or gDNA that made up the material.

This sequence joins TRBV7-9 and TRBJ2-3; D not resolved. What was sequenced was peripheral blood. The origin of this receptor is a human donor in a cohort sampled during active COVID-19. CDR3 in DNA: TGTGCCAGCACCACCTCCTTGCGGAACACAGATACGCAGTATTTT. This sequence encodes CASTTSLRNTDTQYF. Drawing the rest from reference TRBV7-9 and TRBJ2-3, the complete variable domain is DTGVSQNPRHKITKRGQNVTFRCDPISEHNRLYWYRQTLGQGPEFLTYFQNEAQLEKSRLLSDRFSAERPKGSFSTLEIQRTEQGDSAMYLCASTTSLRNTDTQYFGPGTRLTVL.